This T cell receptor beta chain was obtained from a study of control samples from healthy donors and cancer patients. Assay used: immunoSEQ multiplex PCR; TCRdb lists only in-frame clones, some missing. The sample records 150,000 to 200,000 clones, around 91% being singletons. CDR3 length: 14 amino acids. V shed 8 bases, J shed 7 bases, and the junction held 9 bases outside the gene matches. Germline CDR1 MNHEY, CDR2 SVGAGI. The sequence was collected from a woman aged 45-59 years in good health. Material for sequencing was blood. This chain joins TRBV6-5 and TRBJ2-2; TRBD1 aligns across 8 bases. Here the CDR3 reads CASGGQAVNGELFF. The CDR3 DNA is TGTGCCAGCGGGGGACAGGCGGTTAACGGGGAGCTGTTTTTT.